The clone carrying this TCR beta chain was observed at least ten times. The antigen is not known. MiXCR, applied by TCRdb to the 5' RACE reads, yields one record per CDR3 protein. The sample has roughly 630,000 distinct CDR3 sequences, 7.1% seen once. This sample was taken from a study of identical twins. General study findings and limits: The models gave estimates that fell short of the out-of-frame TCR alpha sharing seen in monozygotic twins. Out-of-frame alpha sequences common to twins exhibited a surplus of low generation probability.

Germline CDR1 PRHDT, CDR2 FYEKMQ (reference sequence). After removal of 2 bases from V and 0 bases from J, the junction contained 5 bases not matched to a gene. The CDR3 is 16 amino acids. This same sample was also taken into another study, of yellow fever vaccine responses in identical twins.

The V call is TRBV13, the J call TRBJ2-7; 9 nucleotides line up with TRBD1. Sequencing was carried out using PBMCs. This TCR derives from a woman younger than 30 in good health. CDR3 DNA sequence: TGTGCCAGCAGCTTACGGGGACAGGGAAGCTCCTACGAGCAGTACTTC. The encoded protein is CASSLRGQGSSYEQYF.